The clone carrying this T cell receptor (beta chain) was seen just once. Single viable CD3+CD4+CD8-CD45RO+ cells were sorted as the memory CD4+ T cells. The source of the sample is a study of memory CD4+ T cells and cytomegalovirus serostatus. Measured with immunoSEQ multiplex PCR; TCRdb has only the in-frame clones, and not every one. The table shows around 32,000 clones, with about 75% occurring only once. CDR1 WNHNN and CDR2 SYGVQD come from the germline V gene (reference sequence). This CDR3 is 15 amino acids long. Trimming removed 6 bases at V and 2 bases at J, with 15 bases between. This receptor was taken from an adult in good health and CMV-seronegative. Some clones in this sample may be carry-over from other donors' samples. The source material was memory CD4+ T cells from blood. The chain carries TRBV10-1 and TRBJ2-3; D not resolved. The CDR3 region has the DNA TGCGCCAGCAGGGCCAACCTAGTGACCACAGATACGCAGTATTTT. Its translation: CASRANLVTTDTQYF.